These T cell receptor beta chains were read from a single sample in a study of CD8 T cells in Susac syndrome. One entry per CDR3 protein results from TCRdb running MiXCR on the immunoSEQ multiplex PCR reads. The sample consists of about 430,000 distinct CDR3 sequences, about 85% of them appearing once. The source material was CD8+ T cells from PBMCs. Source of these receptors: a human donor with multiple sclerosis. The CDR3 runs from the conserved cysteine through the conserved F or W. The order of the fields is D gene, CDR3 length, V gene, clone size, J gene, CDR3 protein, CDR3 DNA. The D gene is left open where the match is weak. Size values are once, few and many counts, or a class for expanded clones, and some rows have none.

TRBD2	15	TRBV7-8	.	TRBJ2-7	CASSPGTNLAYEQYF	TGTGCCAGCAGCCCCGGGACTAACCTCGCCTACGAGCAGTACTTC
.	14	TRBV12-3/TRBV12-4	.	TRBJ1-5	CASSPGPNNQPQHF	TGTGCCAGCAGTCCAGGACCCAACAATCAGCCCCAGCATTTT
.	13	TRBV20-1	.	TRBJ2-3	CSARVQDTDTQYF	TGCAGTGCTAGAGTCCAGGACACAGATACGCAGTATTTT
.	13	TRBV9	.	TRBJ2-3	CASSALWGDTQYF	TGTGCCAGCAGCGCCCTTTGGGGAGATACGCAGTATTTT
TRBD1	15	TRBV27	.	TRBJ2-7	CASSLSGTGQYEQYF	TGTGCCAGCAGTTTATCTGGGACAGGCCAATACGAGCAGTACTTC
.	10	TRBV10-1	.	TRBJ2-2	CANGTGELFF	TGCGCCAACGGGACCGGGGAGCTGTTTTTT
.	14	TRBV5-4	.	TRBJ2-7	CASSATGNSYEQYF	TGTGCCAGCAGCGCGACCGGGAACTCCTACGAGCAGTACTTC
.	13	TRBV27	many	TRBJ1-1	CASSFGGNTEAFF	TGTGCCAGCAGTTTCGGCGGGAACACTGAAGCTTTCTTT
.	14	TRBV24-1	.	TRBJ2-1	CATSDGYRGGEQFF	TGTGCCACCAGTGATGGTTACAGGGGAGGAGAGCAGTTCTTC
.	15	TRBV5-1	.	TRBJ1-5	CASSPGSFSNQPQHF	TGCGCCAGCAGCCCCGGGTCTTTTAGCAATCAGCCCCAGCATTTT
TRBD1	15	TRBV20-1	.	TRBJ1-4	CSASDRASTNEKLFF	TGCAGTGCCTCCGACAGGGCGTCAACTAATGAAAAACTGTTTTTT
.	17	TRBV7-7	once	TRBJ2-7	CASSSIRGRSGSHEQYF	TGTGCCAGCAGCTCCATCCGGGGCAGGTCAGGGAGCCACGAGCAGTACTTC
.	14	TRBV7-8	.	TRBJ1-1	CASSLGRTATEAFF	TGTGCCAGCAGCTTAGGTAGGACAGCCACTGAAGCTTTCTTT
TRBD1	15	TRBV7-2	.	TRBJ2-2	CASRTGEWHTGELFF	TGTGCCAGCAGGACAGGGGAATGGCACACCGGGGAGCTGTTTTTT
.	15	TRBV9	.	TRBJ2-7	CASSVDRETDYEQYF	TGTGCCAGCAGCGTAGATAGGGAGACTGACTACGAGCAGTACTTC
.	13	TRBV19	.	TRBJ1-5	CASSMWGNQPQHF	TGTGCCAGTAGTATGTGGGGGAATCAGCCCCAGCATTTT
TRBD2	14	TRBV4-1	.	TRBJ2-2	CASSPAGETGELFF	TGCGCCAGCAGCCCGGCGGGGGAGACCGGGGAGCTGTTTTTT
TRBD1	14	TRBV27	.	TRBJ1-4	CASSRTGFGEKLFF	TGTGCCAGCAGTCGGACAGGCTTCGGGGAAAAACTGTTTTTT
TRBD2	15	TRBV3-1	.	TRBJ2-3	CASSQDRTSILTQYF	TGTGCCAGCAGCCAAGATCGGACTAGCATCCTTACGCAGTATTTT
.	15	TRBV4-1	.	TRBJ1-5	CASSPIGTDNQPQHF	TGCGCCAGCAGCCCGATAGGGACCGACAATCAGCCCCAGCATTTT
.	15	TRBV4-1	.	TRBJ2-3	CASSQATTPTDTQYF	TGCGCCAGCAGCCAAGCAACTACTCCCACAGATACGCAGTATTTT
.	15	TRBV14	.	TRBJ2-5	CASSQDLANSETQYF	TGTGCCAGCAGCCAAGACCTAGCGAACTCAGAGACCCAGTACTTC
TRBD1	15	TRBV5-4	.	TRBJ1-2	CASVGGQAPNYGYTF	TGTGCCAGCGTCGGTGGACAGGCACCCAACTATGGCTACACCTTC
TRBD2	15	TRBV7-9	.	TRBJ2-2	CASSLLAGTTGELFF	TGTGCCAGCAGCTTACTAGCGGGTACCACCGGGGAGCTGTTTTTT
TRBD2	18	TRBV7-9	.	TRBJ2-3	CASSSGLAGYNLGDTQYF	TGTGCCAGCAGCTCGGGACTAGCGGGGTATAACCTCGGGGATACGCAGTATTTT
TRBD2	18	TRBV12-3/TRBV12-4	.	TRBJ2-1	CASSFGLAGERAYNEQFF	TGTGCCAGCAGTTTTGGTCTAGCGGGAGAGAGAGCCTACAATGAGCAGTTCTTC
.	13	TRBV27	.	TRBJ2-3	CASSLRGGNTQYF	TGTGCCAGCAGTTTGAGGGGGGGCAATACGCAGTATTTT
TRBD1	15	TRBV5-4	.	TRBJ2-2	CASSNDRANTGELFF	TGTGCCAGCAGCAATGACAGGGCGAACACCGGGGAGCTGTTTTTT
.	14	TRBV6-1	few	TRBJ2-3	CASSEWGDADTQYF	TGTGCCAGCAGTGAATGGGGGGACGCAGATACGCAGTATTTT
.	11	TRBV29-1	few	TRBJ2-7	CSARTDYEQYF	TGCAGCGCTAGGACAGACTACGAGCAGTACTTC
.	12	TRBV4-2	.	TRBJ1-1	CASSQDTIQAFF	TGTGCCAGCAGCCAAGACACAATCCAAGCTTTCTTT
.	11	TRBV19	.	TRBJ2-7	CASSTEAEQYF	TGTGCCAGTAGCACAGAGGCCGAGCAGTACTTC
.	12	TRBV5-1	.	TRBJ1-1	CASSLDGVEAFF	TGCGCCAGCAGCTTGGACGGAGTTGAAGCTTTCTTT
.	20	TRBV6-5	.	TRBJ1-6	CASSYLGSLGGRLRNSPLHF	TGTGCCAGCAGTTACCTGGGGTCCCTGGGAGGGCGGTTACGGAATTCACCCCTCCACTTT
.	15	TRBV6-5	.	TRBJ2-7	CASRDRRPGHYEQYF	TGTGCCAGCAGGGACCGTCGGCCGGGCCATTACGAGCAGTACTTC
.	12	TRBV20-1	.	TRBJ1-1	CSASSWNTEAFF	TGCAGTGCTAGTAGTTGGAACACTGAAGCTTTCTTT
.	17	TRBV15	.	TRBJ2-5	CATSRVGGGEGQETQYF	TGTGCCACCAGCAGAGTTGGGGGCGGGGAGGGCCAAGAGACCCAGTACTTC
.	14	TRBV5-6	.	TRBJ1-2	CASSPDRAPYGYTF	TGTGCCAGCAGCCCGGACAGAGCCCCCTATGGCTACACCTTC
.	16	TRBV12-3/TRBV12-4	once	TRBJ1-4	CASSSPWGATNEKLFF	TGTGCCAGCAGCTCCCCTTGGGGAGCAACTAATGAAAAACTGTTTTTT
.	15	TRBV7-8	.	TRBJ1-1	CASSLVREMNTEAFF	TGTGCCAGCAGCTTAGTTCGGGAGATGAACACTGAAGCTTTCTTT
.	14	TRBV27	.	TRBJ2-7	CASSIIRGPYEQYF	TGTGCCAGCAGTATAATTAGGGGACCCTACGAGCAGTACTTC
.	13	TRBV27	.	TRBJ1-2	CATSLGRFYGYTF	TGTGCCACCTCATTGGGACGGTTCTATGGCTACACCTTC
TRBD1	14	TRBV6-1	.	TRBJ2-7	CASSDVGQGIEQYF	TGTGCCAGCAGTGACGTGGGACAGGGAATTGAGCAGTACTTC
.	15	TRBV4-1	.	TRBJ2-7	CASSLPGGGTYEQYF	TGCGCCAGCAGCCTGCCTGGGGGCGGGACCTACGAGCAGTACTTC
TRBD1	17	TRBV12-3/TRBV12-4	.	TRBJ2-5	CASSGGPGTGPPGAQYF	TGTGCCAGCAGTGGAGGCCCCGGGACAGGCCCTCCGGGGGCCCAGTACTTC
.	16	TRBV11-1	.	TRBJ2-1	CASSSESGSSYNEQFF	TGTGCCAGCAGCTCGGAAAGCGGAAGCTCCTACAATGAGCAGTTCTTC
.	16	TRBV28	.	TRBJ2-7	CASSSPRWRSAYEQYF	TGTGCCAGCAGTTCCCCACGCTGGCGGTCGGCCTACGAGCAGTACTTC
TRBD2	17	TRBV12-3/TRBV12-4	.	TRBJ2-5	CASSPEGLAGLQETQYF	TGTGCCAGCAGTCCCGAAGGACTAGCGGGGTTACAAGAGACCCAGTACTTC
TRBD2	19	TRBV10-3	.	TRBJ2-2	CAISEMGLAGDLNTGELFF	TGTGCCATCAGTGAGATGGGACTAGCGGGGGATTTGAACACCGGGGAGCTGTTTTTT
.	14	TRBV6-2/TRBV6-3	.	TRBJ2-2	CASSYSINTGELFF	TGTGCCAGCAGTTACTCGATTAACACCGGGGAGCTGTTTTTT
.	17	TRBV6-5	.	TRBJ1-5	CASSYDPAGMSNQPQHF	TGTGCCAGCAGTTACGACCCTGCGGGTATGAGCAATCAGCCCCAGCATTTT
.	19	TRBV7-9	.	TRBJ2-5	CASSSYLTDRDGRWETQYF	TGTGCCAGCAGCTCATACTTAACTGACCGGGACGGACGGTGGGAGACCCAGTACTTC
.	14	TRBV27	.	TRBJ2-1	CASSLSRAGNEQFF	TGTGCCAGCAGTTTATCCCGGGCGGGGAATGAGCAGTTCTTC
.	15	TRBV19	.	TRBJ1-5	CASSIHALEDQPQHF	TGTGCCAGTAGTATTCACGCGCTTGAGGATCAGCCCCAGCATTTT